This TCR beta chain was profiled in a study of blood T cell repertoires in COVID-19. Study details: Sample material is recorded as cDNA or gDNA derived from T cells, B-cell-depleted T cells, or PBMCs.

Patients from Seattle were sampled longitudinally, starting during active infection. The V gene end was trimmed by 4 bases and the J gene end by 4 bases; junction bases not matched to a gene: 4. Per germline, CDR1 SGHAT and CDR2 FQNNGV. The CDR3 totals 13 residues. In the study's own analysis: Reference gene primer amplification in the assay estimated nucleated cell counts. Assay: immunoSEQ multiplex PCR; the TCRdb copy retains only in-frame clones and omits some. From that table come the V and J calls and clone size; the DNA was used to work out D and trimming. Of 20,000 to 30,000 clones listed, roughly 89% were seen once; the top ten hold roughly a quarter.

This receptor was taken from a man in his sixties or seventies with COVID-19, enrolled during active disease. The sample comprised peripheral blood. The V gene is TRBV11-2, the J gene TRBJ2-7, with 7 bases fitting TRBD1. This CDR3 reads CASSSDRVYEQYF. The CDR3 coding sequence is TGTGCCAGCAGCTCCGACAGGGTATACGAGCAGTACTTC.